These T cell receptor beta chains were read from a single sample in a study of CD8 T cells in ankylosing spondylitis. TCRdb independently ran MiXCR on the 5' RACE reads; one entry per CDR3 protein. This sample carries 450,000 to 550,000 distinct CDR3 sequences, roughly 5.2% of them seen once, and the ten largest clones take under 4.5%. The sequenced material came from blood, either unsorted or a sorted T cell fraction (not recorded which). All receptors derive from a male donor with ankylosing spondylitis. CDR3s include the opening cysteine and the closing phenylalanine or tryptophan. A D gene is named only where the DNA matches it firmly. Only part of the rows carry a size: once, few, many, or a class if the clone is expanded.

v_gene	j_gene	d_gene	abundance	CDR3nt	CDR3aa
TRBV12-3/TRBV12-4	TRBJ2-7	NA	many	TGTGCCAGCAGTTTATACGCAGGGGATGCCTACGAGCAGTACTTC	CASSLYAGDAYEQYF
TRBV6-5	TRBJ1-6	NA	many	TGTGCCAGCAGTACTGGAGATTCACCCCTCCACTTT	CASSTGDSPLHF
TRBV7-2	TRBJ1-5	NA	many	TGTGCCAGCAGCTTAGGCCGGATAGATCAGCCCCAGCATTTT	CASSLGRIDQPQHF
TRBV29-1	TRBJ1-1	TRBD1	many	TGCAGCGTTGGTCGGGACAGGGAATACACTGAAGCTTTCTTT	CSVGRDREYTEAFF
TRBV28	TRBJ2-3	NA	many	TGTGCCAGCGCGATATATACAGATACGCAGTATTTT	CASAIYTDTQYF
TRBV28	TRBJ1-6	NA	many	TGTGCCAGCAGTTTAGTATTCTCACCCCTCCACTTT	CASSLVFSPLHF
TRBV28	TRBJ1-5	NA	many	TGTGCCAGCAGCTTAGGACGGTTCAATCAGCCCCAGCATTTT	CASSLGRFNQPQHF
TRBV7-9	TRBJ2-1	NA	many	TGTGCCAGCAGCCCTCGCCAGTCATTTAATGAGCAGTTCTTC	CASSPRQSFNEQFF
TRBV29-1	TRBJ2-5	NA	many	TGCAGCGTTGAGGTTACGAGGGGGGCCGAGACCCAGTACTTC	CSVEVTRGAETQYF
TRBV5-1	TRBJ2-1	NA	many	TGCGCCAGCAGCTTGGCGGACAGCTCCTACAATGAGCAGTTCTTC	CASSLADSSYNEQFF
TRBV5-1	TRBJ2-5	TRBD1	few	TGCGCCAGCAGCTTGGGCGCTCAGGGGGCAAGGGAGACCCAGTACTTC	CASSLGAQGARETQYF
TRBV2	TRBJ2-3	TRBD2	NA	TGTGCCAGCGGTTTAAAGCGGGGGTTCACAGATACGCAGTATTTT	CASGLKRGFTDTQYF
TRBV5-1	TRBJ2-5	NA	many	TGCGCCAGCAGCTTGCATGGTCCGGAGACCCAGTACTTC	CASSLHGPETQYF
TRBV4-2	TRBJ2-3	NA	NA	TGTGCCAGCAGCCGCATAGAGGACTCCAATACGCAGTATTTT	CASSRIEDSNTQYF
TRBV7-2	TRBJ1-5	NA	many	TGTGCCAGCACCTACGACAGGAATCAGCCCCAGCATTTT	CASTYDRNQPQHF
TRBV4-3	TRBJ1-6	TRBD1	many	TGCGCCAGCAGCCAAATTCAGGACAGGGGGGACCTCCACTTT	CASSQIQDRGDLHF
TRBV6-5	TRBJ2-7	NA	many	TGTGCCAGCAGTTACTCGATGGGGAGCTCCTACGAGCAGTACTTC	CASSYSMGSSYEQYF